Shown below are 24 T cell receptor beta chains from a single sample sequenced in a study of blood T cell repertoires in COVID-19. Sequencing was performed with immunoSEQ multiplex PCR; in TCRdb, only in-frame clones are kept and a portion is missing. The table has approximately 89,000 clones, about 80% seen once. Sequenced input: peripheral blood. All receptors derive from a woman of 80 years or more with acute or convalescent COVID-19.

This clone was picked up a small number of times. The chain employs TRBV6-5 and TRBJ1-2, with 8 positions matching TRBD1. With V trimmed by 6 bases and J by 7 bases, 7 bases remained unmatched. CDR1 and CDR2 from the germline V gene are MNHEY and SVGAGI. The CDR3 sequence is 13 residues long. CDR3 sequence reads: CASSNTGGAGYTF. As DNA, the CDR3 is TGTGCCAGCAGCAATACAGGGGGTGCTGGCTACACCTTC.

The chain joins TRBV7-9 to TRBJ1-2; D is perhaps TRBD1 (5 bases). CDR3 length: 14 amino acids. Looked up from germline, CDR1 is SEHNR and CDR2 is FQNEAQ (reference sequence). Deletions cut 8 bases from V and 1 base from J, with 14 bases between. This CDR3 reads CASDGGGINYGYTF. In DNA form, the CDR3 reads TGTGCCAGCGACGGGGGAGGGATTAACTATGGCTACACCTTC.

V is TRBV7-2 and J is TRBJ2-1; the D gene is possibly TRBD1 (6 bases). Germline V gene lookup returns CDR1 SGHTA and CDR2 FQGNSA. This CDR3 is 14 amino acids long. V lost 1 base and J lost 5, with 9 bases in between. The CDR3 DNA reads TGTGCCAGCAGCTTAGACAGGGTTGACAATGAGCAGTTCTTC. It yields the protein CASSLDRVDNEQFF.

The gene calls are TRBV5-1 and TRBJ1-3; tentative D call: TRBD1 (5 bases). The germline CDR1 and CDR2 sequences are SGHRS and YFSETQ. Trimming took 1 base from V and 0 from J, leaving 23 bases between them. The CDR3 sequence is 20 residues long. CDR3 amino acids: CASSLQGDGSSFYSGNTIYF. For the CDR3, the DNA is TGCGCCAGCAGCTTGCAAGGGGATGGCAGCAGTTTCTACTCTGGAAACACCATATATTTT.

The chain links TRBV29-1 to TRBJ2-1; 9 bases align to TRBD2. This CDR3 contains 17 residues. The germline V gene encodes CDR1 SQVTM and CDR2 ANQGSEA. Losses at the gene ends were 0 bases for V and 3 bases for J; bases not matched to a gene: 9. The CDR3 spells CSVEDQIAGGLYNEQFF. The CDR3 DNA follows: TGCAGCGTTGAAGATCAGATTGCGGGAGGGCTCTACAATGAGCAGTTCTTC.

The V and J genes are TRBV10-3 and TRBJ2-7; D is undetermined. In germline, CDR1 is ENHRY, CDR2 SYGVKD. The ends were cut back, 4 bases at V and 0 bases at J, with 16 bases in the middle. The CDR3 totals 16 residues. This chain's CDR3 is CAISGSLSSSSYEQYF. For the CDR3, the DNA is TGTGCCATCAGTGGAAGTCTGAGTTCTAGCTCCTACGAGCAGTACTTC.

The V gene is TRBV5-5, the J gene TRBJ2-7; D is uncertain. Trimming shortened V by 0 bases and J by 4 bases, and 5 bases separated the two germline ends. The CDR3 loop spans 12 amino acids. In germline, CDR1 is SGHKS, CDR2 YYEKEE (reference sequence). The CDR3: CASSLVRYEQYF. CDR3 coding DNA: TGTGCCAGCAGCTTGGTGAGGTACGAGCAGTACTTC.

This sequence joins TRBV5-6 and TRBJ1-2; D is uncertain. The germline V gene encodes CDR1 SGHDT and CDR2 YYEEEE. V was trimmed by 1 base and J by 6 bases, leaving 7 bases between them. This CDR3 contains 12 residues. The DNA of the CDR3 is TGTGCCAGCAGCTTGAGGGAGAATGGCTACACCTTC. Protein product: CASSLRENGYTF.

This clone was seen a single time. The chain has TRBV3-1 (or the pseudogene TRBV3-2) and TRBJ2-7; no clear D. Germline values: CDR1 LGHDT, CDR2 YNNKEL (reference sequence). The CDR3 contains 13 residues. V lost 2 bases and J 6 bases, leaving 11 bases between the germline ends. The CDR3 loop reads CASSQLSGREQYF. CDR3 nucleotides: TGTGCCAGCAGCCAACTGAGTGGGCGCGAGCAGTACTTC.

V is TRBV6-2 or TRBV6-3 and J is TRBJ2-1, with 12 bases matching TRBD2. There are 17 residues in the CDR3. V lost 0 bases and J lost 6; bases outside the gene matches: 6. From germline, CDR1 is MNHEY and CDR2 SVGEGT. The CDR3 sequence is CASSYSTLAGGGNEQFF. CDR3 bases: TGTGCCAGCAGTTACTCGACGCTAGCGGGGGGGGGCAATGAGCAGTTCTTC.

The chain couples TRBV2 to TRBJ2-3; 7 positions match TRBD1. Losses at the gene ends were 6 bases for V and 4 bases for J; bases not matched to a gene: 7. CDR1 and CDR2 (germline): SNHLY, FYNNEI. This CDR3 has 14 amino acids. As DNA, the CDR3 is TGTGCCAGCAGGAGACAGGGCCCGGCAGATACGCAGTATTTT. Amino acids: CASRRQGPADTQYF.

The chain joins TRBV11-2 to TRBJ2-5; 13 positions agree with TRBD2. The CDR3 is 16 amino acids. Looked up from germline, CDR1 is SGHAT and CDR2 is FQNNGV. The trim removed 3 bases at V and 1 base at J, leaving 2 bases unmatched. In DNA, the CDR3 is TGTGCCAGCAGCTTGGGACTAGCGGGAATCCAAGAGACCCAGTACTTC. Translated, it gives CASSLGLAGIQETQYF.

This clone was counted once. The chain employs TRBV5-5 and TRBJ2-7; 9 bases fit TRBD1. The CDR3 sequence is 14 residues long. Losses at the gene ends were 4 bases for V and 3 bases for J; bases not matched to a gene: 5. Germline assignment: CDR1 SGHKS and CDR2 YYEKEE (reference sequence). CDR3 residues: CASSSRDRVYEQYF. CDR3 sequence (DNA): TGTGCCAGCAGCAGCCGGGACAGGGTCTACGAGCAGTACTTC.

This chain joins TRBV11-3 and TRBJ2-7; TRBD2 might be the D (6 bases). Germline CDR1 reads SGHNT; CDR2 reads YENEEA. There are 14 residues in the CDR3. V was trimmed by 5 bases and J by 5 bases, leaving 16 bases between them. DNA for the CDR3: TGTGCCAGCAGCAGGGGACTGGCTTGGAACGAGCAGTACTTC. It encodes CASSRGLAWNEQYF.

The CDR3 DNA follows: TGTGCCAGCGAGGTATCCGGGGAGGGACTCTATGGCTACACCTTC. The encoded protein is CASEVSGEGLYGYTF. This chain links TRBV6-5 with TRBJ1-2; the D gene is possibly TRBD1 (5 bases). Trimming left V 8 bases short and J 4 bases short, with 20 bases between. The germline V gene has CDR1 MNHEY and CDR2 SVGAGI. This CDR3 is built from 15 residues.

The chain joins TRBV30 to TRBJ1-3, with D hard to call. CDR1 GTSNPN and CDR2 SVGIG come from the germline V gene (reference sequence). The V gene lost 2 bases and the J gene lost 2 bases, with 4 bases spanning the gap. CDR3 length: 12 amino acids. CDR3 coding DNA: TGTGCCTGGAGTTCGGCTGGAAACACCATATATTTT. Its protein is CAWSSAGNTIYF.

This chain joins TRBV2 and TRBJ1-1; D may be TRBD1 (6 bases). The CDR3 has 13 residues. Germline values: CDR1 SNHLY, CDR2 FYNNEI. V lost 7 bases to trimming and J lost 1 base, with 10 bases between them. For the CDR3, the DNA is TGTGCCAGCAAAATACAGGGGAACACTGAAGCTTTCTTT. It is translated as CASKIQGNTEAFF.

This clone was detected a few times. The J gene is TRBJ1-1, the V gene TRBV5-1; D is uncertain. From germline, CDR1 is SGHRS and CDR2 YFSETQ. The CDR3 spans 13 residues. Trimming shortened V by 0 bases and J by 3 bases, and 6 bases separated the two germline ends. DNA for the CDR3: TGCGCCAGCAGCTTGGTCGGGGACACTGAAGCTTTCTTT. This gives the protein CASSLVGDTEAFF.

The chain recombines TRBV4-1 with TRBJ2-7, with 11 bases identical to TRBD2. V dropped 6 bases and J dropped 2; count of bases not matched to a gene: 9. The CDR3 length is 16 residues. The germline V gene has CDR1 MGHRA and CDR2 YSYEKL. The DNA for the CDR3 is TGCGCCAGCAGTCTTAAGGGACTAGCGGCCACCTACGAGCAGTACTTC. This sequence encodes CASSLKGLAATYEQYF.

The chain has TRBV7-9 and TRBJ2-3; 8 bases align to TRBD2. From germline, CDR1 is SEHNR and CDR2 FQNEAQ (reference sequence). CDR3 length: 15 residues. The junction had 9 bases not matched to a gene; V was cut back by 10 bases and J by 0 bases. CDR3 loop: CATANPSGSTDTQYF. The CDR3 coding sequence is TGTGCCACCGCTAATCCTAGCGGGAGCACAGATACGCAGTATTTT.

The rearrangement uses TRBV28 and TRBJ2-7, with 7 positions matching TRBD2. There are 16 residues in the CDR3. In germline, CDR1 is MDHEN, CDR2 SYDVKM. J gave up 2 bases and V 2 bases, and 9 bases lay outside the gene matches. DNA for the CDR3: TGTGCCAGCAGTTTAGGCCCGGGAGGAGGGACCTACGAGCAGTACTTC. This codes for CASSLGPGGGTYEQYF.

CDR3 bases: TGCGCCAGCAGCGACCCCGGGACAGAAGCTTTCTTT. Residues: CASSDPGTEAFF. The chain combines TRBV5-1 with TRBJ1-1; TRBD1 is a possible D gene (6 bases). Trimming shortened V by 4 bases and J by 8 bases, and 12 bases separated the two germline ends. The V gene's germline CDR1 is SGHRS and CDR2 YFSETQ. The CDR3 runs 12 residues.

This clone was detected only a few times. The chain joins TRBV19 to TRBJ2-3, with TRBD1 identical over 7 bases. V shed 7 bases and J 1 base; nucleotides not matched to a gene: 8. The CDR3 runs to 15 residues. Per germline, CDR1 LNHDA and CDR2 SQIVND (reference sequence). The CDR3 DNA reads as TGTGCCAGTACCCCCGGGGACAGTCGCACAGATACGCAGTATTTT. It specifies CASTPGDSRTDTQYF. The full variable domain, with the rest looked up from reference TRBV19 and TRBJ2-3, is DGGITQSPKYLFRKEGQNVTLSCEQNLNHDAMYWYRQDPGQGLRLIYYSQIVNDFQKGDIAEGYSVSREKKESFPLTVTSAQKNPTAFYLCASTPGDSRTDTQYFGPGTRLTVL.

The CDR3 bases are TGTGCCAGCAGTCCGGGGGACAGTTACACAGATACGCAGTATTTT. This sequence encodes CASSPGDSYTDTQYF. The chain carries TRBV27 and TRBJ2-3; D is perhaps TRBD1 (7 bases). V gave up 5 bases and J gave up 2 bases, with 14 bases separating them. The germline V gene encodes CDR1 MNHEY and CDR2 SMNVEV (reference sequence). This CDR3 comprises 15 residues.